One sample yielded the 14 T cell receptor beta chains listed below, sequenced in a study of T-cell memory formation after mild COVID-19 (dated by TCRdb to about 2021). Receptors were amplified or captured by 5' RACE. The sequencer listed for this sample is Illumina NovaSeq 6000. TCRdb took the public reads, trimmed them with fastp at Q25, ran MiXCR for clone calling and kept in-frame beta chains. CDR3 protein sequences are deduplicated, and each keeps its most common genes and DNA. This sample gives a few hundred thousand distinct CDR3 sequences in total; 28% of them show up just once. In total, the top ten clones hold roughly 14% of the sample. The sequencing sample was made of PBMCs or a T cell subset sorted from them (not recorded which). The receptors were gathered from an adult woman who had mild COVID-19 (a few samples of this study predate the infection). The sample titles of this study are shuffled in the database, so cell type and time point are left out; the donor was told from shared clones.

This clonotype showed up many times. The chain links TRBV5-1 to TRBJ1-1, with unresolved D. Trimming pared 2 bases from V and 1 base from J, leaving 18 bases between. The CDR3 spans 17 residues. CDR1 SGHRS and CDR2 YFSETQ come from the germline V gene. The CDR3 bases are TGCGCCAGCAGCTTATCCGGGATCGGTCCAGGGAACACTGAAGCTTTCTTT. This encodes CASSLSGIGPGNTEAFF.

This chain uses TRBV23-1 with TRBJ2-4; D might be TRBD2 (6 bases). TRBV23-1 is identified as an open reading frame with a role that is uncertain. V was shortened by 7 bases and J by 7 bases, with 17 bases between the two germline ends. This CDR3 has 14 amino acids. CDR3: CASTGEFLLNIQYF. As DNA, the CDR3 is TGCGCCAGCACGGGGGAGTTCCTTCTGAACATTCAGTACTTC.

This clonotype was counted between two and nine times. The rearrangement uses TRBV12-3 or TRBV12-4 and TRBJ1-2; 10 bases are a match to TRBD1. J gave up 8 bases and V 8 bases, and 5 bases lay outside the gene matches. The CDR3 is 12 residues long. CDR3: CASQGTGDGYTF. DNA of the CDR3: TGTGCCAGCCAAGGGACAGGGGACGGCTACACCTTC.

This clonotype was detected a few times. The chain uses TRBV20-1 and TRBJ2-7; the match to TRBD1 covers 9 bases. Per the germline V gene, CDR1 is DFQATT and CDR2 is SNEGSKA (reference sequence). The ends lost 5 bases at V and 3 bases at J; junction bases unmatched: 17. The CDR3 covers 17 residues. The CDR3 is CSAVGRAPGQGNYEQYF. DNA of the CDR3: TGCAGTGCTGTGGGCAGGGCCCCGGGACAGGGTAACTACGAGCAGTACTTC.

This clonotype was detected a few times. This chain links TRBV7-9 with TRBJ2-5; TRBD1 aligns across 9 bases. CDR3 length: 16 amino acids. Trimming cost V 4 bases and J 4 bases; bases outside gene matches: 10. The germline gives CDR1 SEHNR, CDR2 FQNEAQ (reference sequence). The CDR3 spells CASSSRPGQGRETQYF. The CDR3 DNA follows: TGTGCCAGCAGCTCCCGCCCGGGACAGGGAAGAGAGACCCAGTACTTC.

The chain couples TRBV12-3 or TRBV12-4 to TRBJ1-1; 8 bases line up with TRBD1. V trimming: 2 bases; J trimming: 1 base; junction bases outside the gene matches: 9. CDR3 length: 17 residues. CDR3 in DNA: TGTGCCAGCAGTTTACCCCAGACAGGGGTGAGGAACACTGAAGCTTTCTTT. Residues: CASSLPQTGVRNTEAFF.

The table lists this clonotype with a few counts. The chain carries TRBV29-1 and TRBJ2-5; D uncertain. V was shortened by 4 bases and J by 1 base, with 13 bases between the two germline ends. The CDR3 has 14 amino acids. The germline V gene has CDR1 SQVTM and CDR2 ANQGSEA. CDR3 loop: CSVVPADGQETQYF. In nucleotides, the CDR3 is TGCAGCGTTGTCCCGGCAGATGGCCAAGAGACCCAGTACTTC.

The chain couples TRBV25-1 to TRBJ2-2, with D unclear. Trimming stripped 3 bases from V and 5 bases from J, with 4 bases between. The CDR3 sequence is 12 residues long. Germline values: CDR1 MGHDK, CDR2 SYGVNS. CDR3 amino acids: CASSDMTGELFF. The CDR3 nucleotides read TGTGCCAGCAGTGACATGACCGGGGAGCTGTTTTTT.

The V gene is TRBV29-1, the J gene TRBJ1-2, with 8 positions matching TRBD1. This CDR3 spans 13 amino acids. With 0 bases clipped from V and 4 bases from J, the junction kept 1 base outside the gene matches. CDR1 is SQVTM, CDR2 ANQGSEA, per germline. The CDR3 is CSVEDGTGYGYTF. DNA of the CDR3: TGCAGCGTTGAAGACGGGACAGGCTATGGCTACACCTTC.

This clonotype appeared a few times. V and J are TRBV12-3 or TRBV12-4 and TRBJ2-5; 10 positions agree with TRBD2. V lost 5 bases, J lost 0 bases, and 6 bases stayed unmatched. The CDR3 contains 16 residues. The CDR3 bases are TGTGCCAGCAGTCCCTCGGGACTAGCGCACCAAGAGACCCAGTACTTC. Translated: CASSPSGLAHQETQYF.

The V and J genes are TRBV3-1 and TRBJ2-1; D possibly uses TRBD1 or TRBD2 (5 bases each). V gave up 0 bases and J gave up 9 bases, with 6 bases separating them. CDR1 is LGHDT, CDR2 YNNKEL, per germline (reference sequence). This CDR3 comprises 12 residues. The CDR3 here is CASSQEGTEQFF. CDR3 coding DNA: TGTGCCAGCAGCCAAGAAGGGACTGAGCAGTTCTTC.

The chain employs TRBV12-3 or TRBV12-4 and TRBJ2-1; 10 nucleotides line up with TRBD1. The CDR3 runs to 17 residues. V lost 4 bases and J lost 6; bases outside the gene matches: 12. The chain's CDR3 is CASSSLLRDRGGNEQFF. The DNA for the CDR3 is TGTGCCAGCAGTTCCCTCCTCCGGGACAGGGGAGGCAATGAGCAGTTCTTC.

Only a few counts were recorded for this clonotype. The J gene is TRBJ1-5, the V gene TRBV4-1; D not resolved. The germline V and J ends were trimmed by 4 bases and 0 bases, with 13 bases remaining between them. Germline values: CDR1 MGHRA, CDR2 YSYEKL. The CDR3 is 16 amino acids. The DNA for the CDR3 is TGCGCCAGCAGCCTCGAAGTGGGGTCTAGCAATCAGCCCCAGCATTTT. This translates into CASSLEVGSSNQPQHF.

This clonotype came up a few times. The DNA of the CDR3 is TGCAGTACTCTGTCTGCTCCGGGGGGACAGGGGTTACACGAGCAGTACTTC. Translating it yields CSTLSAPGGQGLHEQYF. The V call is TRBV20-1, the J call TRBJ2-7; 10 nucleotides align to TRBD1. With V trimmed by 8 bases and J by 5 bases, 21 bases remained unmatched. This CDR3 comprises 17 residues. Germline V gives CDR1 DFQATT, CDR2 SNEGSKA (reference sequence).